Listed here are 32 T cell receptor beta chains from one sample, sequenced in a study of OX40 agonist ivuxolimab in advanced cancers. Method: immunoSEQ multiplex PCR; TCRdb's copy keeps in-frame clones and lacks some. The sample yields around 20,000 clones, 83% seen once. Sample: CD4+ or CD8+ T cells sorted from blood, taken in a trial of the OX40 agonist ivuxolimab. These receptors all stem from an adult with an advanced solid tumor such as melanoma, head and neck, liver or kidney cancer.

The chain joins TRBV6-6 to TRBJ2-7, with 10 bases matching TRBD1. Germline CDR1 MNHNY, CDR2 SVGAGI (reference sequence). This CDR3 has 15 amino acids. With 7 bases clipped from V and 4 bases from J, the junction kept 10 bases outside the gene matches. CDR3 sequence: CASTTSGTGAYEQYF. In DNA, the CDR3 is TGTGCCAGCACCACATCCGGGACAGGGGCGTACGAGCAGTACTTC.

The table lists this clone with a few counts. Within the sample, other DNA sequences also encode this same CDR3. The chain joins TRBV15 to TRBJ1-2; no clear D. V was cut by 5 bases and J by 4 bases, with 23 bases left in between. In germline, CDR1 is LNHNV, CDR2 YYDKDF (reference sequence). CDR3 length equals 17 residues. DNA for the CDR3: TGTGCCACCAGCTCGCAGGTGATATCGCAGGTTGCCTATGGCTACACCTTC. Translated, it gives CATSSQVISQVAYGYTF.

This chain connects TRBV25-1 to TRBJ1-1; TRBD1 matches 7 bases. CDR3 length: 16 residues. The junction had 11 bases not matched to a gene; V was cut back by 4 bases and J by 3 bases. The V gene's germline CDR1 is MGHDK and CDR2 SYGVNS. CDR3 protein: CASSAGQSRGHTEAFF. DNA for the CDR3: TGTGCCAGCAGTGCGGGACAGTCGAGGGGCCACACTGAAGCTTTCTTT. The full variable domain, with the rest looked up from reference TRBV25-1 and TRBJ1-1, is EADIYQTPRYLVIGTGKKITLECSQTMGHDKMYWYQQDPGMELHLIHYSYGVNSTEKGDLSSESTVSRIRTEHFPLTLESARPSHTSQYLCASSAGQSRGHTEAFFGQGTRLTVV.

The chain joins TRBV4-2 to TRBJ2-3; D not resolved. Germline V lookup: CDR1 LGHNA, CDR2 YNFKEQ. CDR3 size: 17 residues. Trimming removed 0 bases from V and 2 bases from J, with 15 bases in between. CDR3 DNA: TGTGCCAGCAGCCAAGACCTAAGCACAGACATCACAGATACGCAGTATTTT. Translated: CASSQDLSTDITDTQYF.

The chain joins TRBV9 to TRBJ2-3; 7 bases are a match to TRBD1. The germline gives CDR1 SGDLS, CDR2 YYNGEE. This CDR3 is built from 14 residues. J was trimmed by 3 bases and V by 0 bases; bases with no gene match: 1. The CDR3 coding sequence is TGTGCCAGCAGCGTAGTGACAGGGACAGATACGCAGTATTTT. It translates to CASSVVTGTDTQYF.

The table lists this clone with a count of one. The genes are TRBV7-9 and TRBJ2-3; D not resolved. Trimming shortened V by 8 bases and J by 2 bases, and 11 bases separated the two germline ends. The CDR3 extends over 13 amino acids. Germline V gene data show CDR1 as SEHNR and CDR2 as FQNEAQ (reference sequence). The CDR3 region has the DNA TGTGCCAGCCTTCCTGCAGACACAGATACGCAGTATTTT. Its translation is CASLPADTDTQYF.

CDR3 protein: CSVLFYTEAFF. CDR3 nucleotide sequence: TGCAGCGTTCTCTTTTACACTGAAGCTTTCTTT. The V and J genes are TRBV29-1 and TRBJ1-1, with no clear D. Germline CDR1 SQVTM, CDR2 ANQGSEA. Between the trimmed V and J ends, which lost 5 bases and 3 bases, there was a span of 7 bases. The CDR3 runs 11 residues.

The rearrangement links TRBV11-2 to TRBJ2-1; D call uncertain. Deletions cut 2 bases from V and 0 bases from J, with 8 bases between. The CDR3 is made up of 15 amino acids. CDR1 and CDR2 (germline): SGHAT, FQNNGV. The CDR3 DNA reads as TGTGCCAGCAGCTTATTCTGGAGCTCCTACAATGAGCAGTTCTTC. Translation gives CASSLFWSSYNEQFF.

CDR3 nucleotide sequence: TGTGCCAGCAGTTTTCAGACAGAGGGGATGAATAACAATCAGCCCCAGCATTTT. This sequence encodes CASSFQTEGMNNNQPQHF. This rearrangement joins TRBV27 to TRBJ1-5, with a tentative D call TRBD1 (5 bases). The V gene's germline CDR1 is MNHEY and CDR2 SMNVEV (reference sequence). With 3 bases removed from V and 3 bases from J, the gap between germline ends came to 21 bases. This CDR3 comprises 18 residues.

The chain is built from TRBV19 and TRBJ2-7; D may correspond to TRBD1 or TRBD2 (5 bases each). V gave up 7 bases and J gave up 4 bases, with 17 bases separating them. CDR3 length: 14 residues. Germline V gene lookup returns CDR1 LNHDA and CDR2 SQIVND (reference sequence). CDR3 region: CASTGDPTGYEQYF. DNA of the CDR3: TGTGCCAGTACCGGGGACCCGACGGGGTACGAGCAGTACTTC.

In DNA, the CDR3 is TGTGCCAGCAGCTCCCCCACGGGGAAATTCTACGAGCAGTACTTC. It codes for CASSSPTGKFYEQYF. This chain connects TRBV13 to TRBJ2-7; a possible D gene is TRBD2 (5 bases). The V end was cut by 4 bases, the J end by 3 bases, with 16 bases between. CDR1 PRHDT and CDR2 FYEKMQ come from the germline V gene (reference sequence). CDR3 length: 15 amino acids.

The gene calls are TRBV7-9 and TRBJ2-3, with 8 bases aligning to TRBD2. The CDR3 extends over 15 amino acids. V was clipped by 6 bases and J by 0 bases; unmatched bases: 5. Germline V gives CDR1 SEHNR, CDR2 FQNEAQ (reference sequence). The CDR3: CASSPSGGSTDTQYF. The CDR3 DNA sequence: TGTGCCAGCAGTCCGAGCGGGGGTAGCACAGATACGCAGTATTTT.

This chain connects TRBV5-4 to TRBJ2-5; 8 bases line up with TRBD1. Per the germline V gene, CDR1 is SGHNT and CDR2 is YYREEE (reference sequence). CDR3 length: 14 amino acids. V lost 3 bases, J lost 5 bases, and 6 bases stayed unmatched. The CDR3 DNA sequence: TGTGCCAGCAGCTACGACAGGGGTCAGGAGACCCAGTACTTC. Encoded protein: CASSYDRGQETQYF.

The V gene is TRBV4-1, the J gene TRBJ2-7; D is possibly TRBD1 (6 bases). CDR1 and CDR2 from the germline V gene are MGHRA and YSYEKL. The CDR3 has 16 amino acids. Trimming removed 4 bases from V and 1 base from J, with 17 bases in between. The CDR3 loop reads CASSRLATGRSYEQYF. The CDR3 DNA follows: TGCGCCAGCAGCCGTCTAGCAACAGGGCGGTCCTACGAGCAGTACTTC.

The genes are TRBV5-1 and TRBJ1-2, with 9 bases lining up with TRBD1. After removal of 0 bases from V and 6 bases from J, the junction contained 6 bases not matched to a gene. CDR3 length: 15 amino acids. Germline V gene sequence: CDR1 SGHRS, CDR2 YFSETQ. As DNA, the CDR3 is TGCGCCAGCAGCTTGGAGGGGACAGGGACGGATGGCTACACCTTC. Encoded protein: CASSLEGTGTDGYTF.

The chain joins TRBV15 to TRBJ1-2; 9 bases agree with TRBD1. Germline CDR1 is LNHNV and CDR2 is YYDKDF (reference sequence). Trimming took 5 bases from V and 5 from J; bases not matched to a gene: 3. The CDR3 has 13 residues. The CDR3: CATSRGTGYGYTF. CDR3 nucleotide sequence: TGTGCCACCAGCCGAGGGACAGGGTATGGCTACACCTTC.

The sample holds one count of this clone. The chain recombines TRBV5-1 with TRBJ1-1; a possible D gene is TRBD1 (6 bases). The CDR3 is 15 residues long. Germline CDR1 and CDR2: SGHRS and YFSETQ. V was clipped by 0 bases and J by 5 bases, with 14 bases between them. For the CDR3, the DNA is TGCGCCAGCAGCTTGGAACTGGGGGCAGTAACTGAAGCTTTCTTT. This codes for CASSLELGAVTEAFF.

The chain joins TRBV7-8 to TRBJ2-1, with unresolved D. The germline V gene encodes CDR1 SGHVS and CDR2 FQNEAQ. CDR3 length: 14 residues. Trimming stripped 2 bases from V and 1 base from J, with 6 bases between. CDR3 in DNA: TGTGCCAGCAGCTTAATTGATTCCTACAATGAGCAGTTCTTC. It codes for CASSLIDSYNEQFF.

This chain joins TRBV21-1 and TRBJ2-5; the table's D call, TRBD1, has no DNA check behind it. TRBV21-1 counts as a pseudogene. The CDR3 length is 19 residues. CDR3 nucleotides: TGTGCCAGCAGCAATAAGCCGAAGAGGGGGCACGCCTCACAAGAGACCCAGTACTTC. Its protein is CASSNKPKRGHASQETQYF.

This rearrangement joins TRBV2 to TRBJ1-1; 8 bases agree with TRBD1. The CDR3 contains 14 residues. The germline gives CDR1 SNHLY, CDR2 FYNNEI. Losses at the gene ends were 8 bases for V and 6 bases for J; bases not matched to a gene: 11. The DNA of the CDR3 is TGTGCCAGCGACGGGCTGGCAGGGGGCCCTGAAGCTTTCTTT. It translates to CASDGLAGGPEAFF.

This sequence joins TRBV5-6 and TRBJ1-1, with D perhaps matching TRBD1 (6 bases). The CDR3 extends over 16 amino acids. V shed 6 bases and J shed 1 base, with 19 bases lying between them. CDR1 is SGHDT, CDR2 YYEEEE, per germline. The CDR3 DNA reads TGTGCCAGCACCCTGGGGGCAGGGAAGGGGAACACTGAAGCTTTCTTT. It specifies CASTLGAGKGNTEAFF.

This chain joins TRBV13 and TRBJ1-2, with D hard to call. The length of the CDR3 is 13 residues. Trimming removed 5 bases at V and 8 bases at J, with 15 bases between. CDR1 and CDR2 from the germline V gene are PRHDT and FYEKMQ (reference sequence). CDR3 sequence reads: CASSPRTAGGYTF. CDR3 nucleotides: TGTGCCAGCAGCCCCCGGACGGCTGGGGGCTACACCTTC.

CDR3: CASSFDRERDEAFF. CDR3 coding DNA: TGTGCCAGCAGCTTTGACAGGGAAAGGGATGAAGCTTTCTTT. This chain uses TRBV12-1 with TRBJ1-1; the DNA was not used to check the table's D call, TRBD1. TRBV12-1 is assigned pseudogene status. CDR3 size: 14 residues.

The CDR3, as DNA: TGTGCCAGCAGTTACACCACAACCGGGACACCATACGAGCAGTACTTC. Amino acids: CASSYTTTGTPYEQYF. V gene TRBV6-5 combines with J gene TRBJ2-7; possibly TRBD1 for D (6 bases). This CDR3 spans 16 amino acids. Looked up from germline, CDR1 is MNHEY and CDR2 is SVGAGI. The germline V and J ends were trimmed by 2 bases and 4 bases, with 18 bases remaining between them.

The genes are TRBV14 and TRBJ1-6, with TRBD1 identical over 8 bases. There are 16 residues in the CDR3. Trimming removed 3 bases from V and 2 bases from J; junction bases left unmatched: 3. CDR1 is SGHDN, CDR2 FVKESK, per germline. In DNA form, the CDR3 reads TGTGCCAGCAGCCAGACAGGGGCCCCCTATAATTCACCCCTCCACTTT. The encoded protein is CASSQTGAPYNSPLHF. The full variable domain, rest sourced from reference TRBV14 and TRBJ1-6, is EAGVTQFPSHSVIEKGQTVTLRCDPISGHDNLYWYRRVMGKEIKFLLHFVKESKQDESGMPNNRFLAERTGGTYSTLKVQPAELEDSGVYFCASSQTGAPYNSPLHFGNGTRLTVT.

V is TRBV6-5 and J is TRBJ2-3; 7 bases are shared with TRBD1. The CDR3 runs to 14 residues. Germline V lookup: CDR1 MNHEY, CDR2 SVGAGI. Trimming took 5 bases from V and 2 from J; bases not matched to a gene: 4. In DNA form, the CDR3 reads TGTGCCAGCAGTCGGGACAGCCTCACAGATACGCAGTATTTT. Translated, it gives CASSRDSLTDTQYF.

The chain recombines TRBV13 with TRBJ2-1, with a tentative D call TRBD2 (6 bases). Trimming left V 3 bases short and J 5 bases short, with 14 bases between. Germline V gene sequence: CDR1 PRHDT, CDR2 FYEKMQ (reference sequence). The CDR3 runs to 15 residues. The CDR3 sequence: CASSLRLARNNEQFF. In DNA form, the CDR3 reads TGTGCCAGCAGCTTGAGGCTAGCGAGAAACAATGAGCAGTTCTTC. Together with reference TRBV13 and TRBJ2-1, the CDR3 gives the full variable domain: AAGVIQSPRHLIKEKRETATLKCYPIPRHDTVYWYQQGPGQDPQFLISFYEKMQSDKGSIPDRFSAQQFSDYHSELNMSSLELGDSALYFCASSLRLARNNEQFFGPGTRLTVL.

The CDR3 spells CASGRGTQYF. The CDR3 DNA follows: TGTGCCAGCGGTCGGGGGACCCAGTACTTC. J is TRBJ2-5 and V is TRBV9, with D perhaps TRBD2 (5 bases). V was clipped by 7 bases and J by 7 bases, with 8 bases between them. In germline, CDR1 is SGDLS, CDR2 YYNGEE. The CDR3 contains 10 residues.

There are a few counts of this clone. CDR3 protein: CASSLARDAPTGELFF. As DNA, the CDR3 is TGCGCCAGCAGCTTGGCAAGGGACGCCCCCACCGGGGAGCTGTTTTTT. The chain is built from TRBV5-1 and TRBJ2-2; D may be TRBD1 or TRBD2 (5 bases each). V shed 0 bases and J shed 4 bases, with 13 bases lying between them. This CDR3 region has 16 residues. CDR1 is SGHRS, CDR2 YFSETQ, per germline.

The rearrangement uses TRBV6-1 and TRBJ2-3; 8 positions agree with TRBD1. Germline lookup yields CDR1 MNHNS and CDR2 SASEGT. The CDR3 extends over 19 amino acids. Trimming at V came to 2 bases and at J to 0 bases, leaving 13 bases not matched to a gene. In DNA, the CDR3 is TGTGCCAGCAGTGAATACCTTAGGACAGGGAGTGCTAGCACAGATACGCAGTATTTT. Translated: CASSEYLRTGSASTDTQYF.

The rearrangement links TRBV11-3 to TRBJ1-3, with 7 nucleotides matching TRBD1. The V segment lost 4 bases and the J segment 0 bases; nucleotides outside the gene matches: 6. This CDR3 is 16 amino acids long. CDR1 is SGHNT, CDR2 YENEEA, per germline. The CDR3 is CASSSGTASSGNTIYF. CDR3 in DNA: TGTGCCAGCAGCTCCGGGACAGCCAGCTCTGGAAACACCATATATTTT.

This clone was seen more than once but under ten times. This chain joins TRBV9 and TRBJ1-2, with D possibly TRBD1 on 6 matching bases. CDR1 and CDR2 (germline): SGDLS, YYNGEE. Deletions cut 4 bases from V and 0 bases from J, with 13 bases between. There are 15 residues in the CDR3. The chain's CDR3 is CASSLTWTANYGYTF. DNA for the CDR3: TGTGCCAGCAGCCTTACCTGGACAGCTAACTATGGCTACACCTTC.